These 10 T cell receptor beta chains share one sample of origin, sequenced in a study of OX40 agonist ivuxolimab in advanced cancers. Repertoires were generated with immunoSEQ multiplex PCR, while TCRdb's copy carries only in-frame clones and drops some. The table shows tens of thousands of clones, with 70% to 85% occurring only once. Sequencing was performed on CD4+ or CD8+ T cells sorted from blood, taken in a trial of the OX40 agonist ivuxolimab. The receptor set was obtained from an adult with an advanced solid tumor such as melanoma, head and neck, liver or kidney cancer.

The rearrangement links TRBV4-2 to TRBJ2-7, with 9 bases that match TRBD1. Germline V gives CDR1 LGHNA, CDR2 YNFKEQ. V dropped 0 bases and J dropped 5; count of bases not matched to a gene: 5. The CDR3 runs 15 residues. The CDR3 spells CASSQDKGQGHEQYF. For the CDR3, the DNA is TGTGCCAGCAGCCAAGATAAGGGACAGGGCCACGAGCAGTACTTC.

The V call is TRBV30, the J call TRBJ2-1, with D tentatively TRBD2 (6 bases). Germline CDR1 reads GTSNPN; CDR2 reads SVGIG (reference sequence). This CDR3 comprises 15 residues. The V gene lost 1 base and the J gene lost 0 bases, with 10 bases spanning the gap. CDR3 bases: TGTGCCTGGAGTGCCTCCGGGAGCTCCTACAATGAGCAGTTCTTC. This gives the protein CAWSASGSSYNEQFF.

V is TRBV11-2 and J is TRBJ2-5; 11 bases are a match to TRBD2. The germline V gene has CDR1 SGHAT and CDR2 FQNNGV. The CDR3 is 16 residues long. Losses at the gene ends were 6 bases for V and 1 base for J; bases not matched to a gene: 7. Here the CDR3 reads CASSRPGLAVQETQYF. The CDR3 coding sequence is TGTGCCAGCAGTCGACCGGGACTAGCGGTCCAAGAGACCCAGTACTTC.

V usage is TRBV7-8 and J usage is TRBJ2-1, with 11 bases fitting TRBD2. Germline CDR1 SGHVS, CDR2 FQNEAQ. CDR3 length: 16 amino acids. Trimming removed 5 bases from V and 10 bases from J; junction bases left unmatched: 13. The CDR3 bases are TGTGCCAGCAGCGAAGAGGCTAGCGGGAGGCCGAGGGAGCAGTTCTTC. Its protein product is CASSEEASGRPREQFF.

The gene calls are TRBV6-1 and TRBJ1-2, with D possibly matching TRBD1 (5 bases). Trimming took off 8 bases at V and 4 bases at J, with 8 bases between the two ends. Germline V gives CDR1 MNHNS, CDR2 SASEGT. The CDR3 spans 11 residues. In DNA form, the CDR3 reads TGTGCCAGCTCTGGGGCCTATGGCTACACCTTC. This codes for CASSGAYGYTF.

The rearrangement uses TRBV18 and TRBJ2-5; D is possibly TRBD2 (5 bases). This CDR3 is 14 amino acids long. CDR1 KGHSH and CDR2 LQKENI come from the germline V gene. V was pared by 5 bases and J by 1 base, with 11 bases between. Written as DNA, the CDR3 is TGTGCCAGCTCATCGCGGGCAGCCCAAGAGACCCAGTACTTC. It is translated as CASSSRAAQETQYF.

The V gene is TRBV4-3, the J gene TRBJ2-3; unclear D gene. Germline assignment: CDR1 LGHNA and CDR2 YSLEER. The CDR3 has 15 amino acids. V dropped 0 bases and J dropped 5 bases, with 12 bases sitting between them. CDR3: CASSQDQRNIDTQYF. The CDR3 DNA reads TGCGCCAGCAGCCAAGACCAGAGGAACATAGATACGCAGTATTTT.

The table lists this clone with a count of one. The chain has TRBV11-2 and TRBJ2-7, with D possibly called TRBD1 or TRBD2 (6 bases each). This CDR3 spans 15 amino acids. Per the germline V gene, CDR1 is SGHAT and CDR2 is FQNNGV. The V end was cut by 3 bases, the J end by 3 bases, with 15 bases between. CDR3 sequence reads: CASSFRLGGSYEQYF. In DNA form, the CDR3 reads TGTGCCAGCAGCTTTAGACTAGGGGGGAGCTACGAGCAGTACTTC. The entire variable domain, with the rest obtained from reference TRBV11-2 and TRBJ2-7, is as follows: EAGVAQSPRYKIIEKRQSVAFWCNPISGHATLYWYQQILGQGPKLLIQFQNNGVVDDSQLPKDRFSAERLKGVDSTLKIQPAKLEDSAVYLCASSFRLGGSYEQYFGPGTRLTVT.

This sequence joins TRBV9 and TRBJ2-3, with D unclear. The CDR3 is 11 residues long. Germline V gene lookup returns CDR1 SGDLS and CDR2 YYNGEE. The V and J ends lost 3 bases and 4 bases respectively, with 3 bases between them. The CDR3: CASSAADTQYF. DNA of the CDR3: TGTGCCAGCAGCGCCGCAGATACGCAGTATTTT.

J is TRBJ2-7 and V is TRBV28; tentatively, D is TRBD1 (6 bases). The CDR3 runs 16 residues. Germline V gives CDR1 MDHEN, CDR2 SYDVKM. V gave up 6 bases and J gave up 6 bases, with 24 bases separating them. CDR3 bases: TGTGCCAGCAGCCAAAAAAAAACAGGGATGATGGCCGAGCAGTACTTC. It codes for CASSQKKTGMMAEQYF.